Presented here are 9 T cell receptor beta chains from one specimen sequenced in a study of blood T cell repertoires in COVID-19. The repertoire was sequenced with immunoSEQ multiplex PCR; TCRdb's copy has only in-frame clones and lacks some. The table has about 110,000 clones, under 80% seen once; the top ten hold roughly 20%. Sequencing was carried out using peripheral blood. The origin of the receptors is a man aged 65-85 years with active or convalescent COVID-19.

V is TRBV27 and J is TRBJ2-1; D is unclear. Trimming removed 0 bases at V and 7 bases at J, with 10 bases between. This CDR3 has 14 residues. Germline V gives CDR1 MNHEY, CDR2 SMNVEV (reference sequence). The CDR3, as DNA: TGTGCCAGCAGTTTATCCAGGTTCGGTAATGAGCAGTTCTTC. Its translation is CASSLSRFGNEQFF.

The rearrangement links TRBV10-3 to TRBJ2-7, with 11 bases that match TRBD2. The J segment lost 2 bases and the V segment lost 5 bases, leaving 5 bases of the junction unmatched. The CDR3 loop spans 15 amino acids. CDR1 and CDR2 (germline): ENHRY, SYGVKD. CDR3 sequence reads: CAISPGTSGTYEQYF. The CDR3 region has the DNA TGTGCCATCAGTCCCGGGACTAGCGGAACCTACGAGCAGTACTTC.

The V gene is TRBV12-5, the J gene TRBJ2-7; 7 nucleotides line up with TRBD1. This CDR3 spans 15 amino acids. CDR1 is LGHNT, CDR2 FRNRAP, per germline. With 6 bases clipped from V and 0 bases from J, the junction kept 8 bases outside the gene matches. This chain's CDR3 is CASGRGQVLSYEQYF. The CDR3 DNA is TGTGCTAGTGGCCGTGGACAGGTCCTCTCCTACGAGCAGTACTTC.

V is TRBV18 and J is TRBJ2-7, with D tentatively TRBD2 (5 bases). V lost 0 bases and J 0 bases, leaving 9 bases between the germline ends. This CDR3 spans 15 amino acids. The germline gives CDR1 KGHSH, CDR2 LQKENI. CDR3 amino acids: CASSPPSGPSYEQYF. CDR3 in DNA: TGTGCCAGCTCACCACCCAGCGGACCCTCCTACGAGCAGTACTTC. The full variable domain, in which reference TRBV18 and TRBJ2-7 provide the parts outside the CDR3, is NAGVMQNPRHLVRRRGQEARLRCSPMKGHSHVYWYRQLPEEGLKFMVYLQKENIIDESGMPKERFSAEFPKEGPSILRIQQVVRGDSAAYFCASSPPSGPSYEQYFGPGTRLTVT.

The V gene is TRBV24-1, the J gene TRBJ1-5; TRBD1 aligns across 8 bases. The germline V gene has CDR1 KGHDR and CDR2 SFDVKD. Trimming cost V 9 bases and J 6 bases; bases outside gene matches: 6. The CDR3 is 13 residues long. In nucleotides, the CDR3 is TGTGCCACCGCTAGGACAGGGTCTCAGCCCCAGCATTTT. It encodes CATARTGSQPQHF.

The table lists this clone with a few counts. This may be a read error: a much more frequent sequence differs by one nucleotide. The chain is built from TRBV5-1 and TRBJ2-7; the match to TRBD2 covers 10 bases. V was clipped by 3 bases and J by 5 bases; unmatched bases: 5. Germline CDR1 reads SGHRS; CDR2 reads YFSETQ. CDR3 length: 14 amino acids. CDR3 coding DNA: TGCGCCAGCAGCTGGGGAGCGGGGGGGGACGAGCAGTACTTC. Protein product: CASSWGAGGDEQYF.

The chain recombines TRBV2 with TRBJ2-3; D is unresolved. This CDR3 is 15 amino acids long. Trimming stripped 4 bases from V and 2 bases from J, with 13 bases between. Germline V CDR1 and CDR2: SNHLY, FYNNEI. The CDR3, as DNA: TGTGCCAGCAGTGCACCCGCGTCTATCACAGATACGCAGTATTTT. Its translation: CASSAPASITDTQYF.

This clone has a handful of counts. Other DNA sequences in this specimen translate into the identical CDR3. The gene calls are TRBV6-5 and TRBJ2-7, with TRBD2 matching 11 bases. This CDR3 is 14 amino acids long. Trimming cost V 5 bases and J 3 bases; bases outside gene matches: 3. The germline V gene has CDR1 MNHEY and CDR2 SVGAGI. The CDR3 is CASSPGTSGYEQYF. For the CDR3, the DNA is TGTGCCAGCAGTCCCGGGACTAGCGGCTACGAGCAGTACTTC.

This chain links TRBV2 with TRBJ2-7; 7 bases agree with TRBD1. Trimming cost V 8 bases and J 6 bases; bases outside gene matches: 7. In germline, CDR1 is SNHLY, CDR2 FYNNEI. The CDR3 is 12 residues long. The CDR3 bases are TGTGCCAGCTCAGTGACAGGGTTCGAGCAGTACTTC. It is translated as CASSVTGFEQYF. The whole variable domain, remainder taken from reference TRBV2 and TRBJ2-7, is EPEVTQTPSHQVTQMGQEVILRCVPISNHLYFYWYRQILGQKVEFLVSFYNNEISEKSEIFDDQFSVERPDGSNFTLKIRSTKLEDSAMYFCASSVTGFEQYFGPGTRLTVT.